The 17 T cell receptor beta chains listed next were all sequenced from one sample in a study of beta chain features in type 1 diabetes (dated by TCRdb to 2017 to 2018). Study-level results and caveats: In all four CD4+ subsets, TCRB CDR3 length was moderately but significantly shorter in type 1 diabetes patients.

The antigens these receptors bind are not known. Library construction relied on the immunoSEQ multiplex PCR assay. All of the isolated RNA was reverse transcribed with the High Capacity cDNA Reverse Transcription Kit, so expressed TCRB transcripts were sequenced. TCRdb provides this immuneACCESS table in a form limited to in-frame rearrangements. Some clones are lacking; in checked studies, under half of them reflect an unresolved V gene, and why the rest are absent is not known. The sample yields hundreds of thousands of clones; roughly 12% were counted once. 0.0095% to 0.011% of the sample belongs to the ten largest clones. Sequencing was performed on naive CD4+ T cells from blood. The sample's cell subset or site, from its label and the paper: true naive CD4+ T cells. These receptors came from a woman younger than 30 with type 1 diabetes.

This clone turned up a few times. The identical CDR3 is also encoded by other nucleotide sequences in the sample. The CDR3 loop is CASSVAGSYNEQFF. The CDR3 nucleotides read TGTGCCAGCAGCGTAGCGGGATCCTACAATGAGCAGTTCTTC. V usage is TRBV9 and J usage is TRBJ2-1; the D gene is possibly TRBD2 (5 bases). In germline, CDR1 is SGDLS, CDR2 YYNGEE. The CDR3 runs to 14 residues. V dropped 0 bases and J dropped 1 base, with 5 bases sitting between them.

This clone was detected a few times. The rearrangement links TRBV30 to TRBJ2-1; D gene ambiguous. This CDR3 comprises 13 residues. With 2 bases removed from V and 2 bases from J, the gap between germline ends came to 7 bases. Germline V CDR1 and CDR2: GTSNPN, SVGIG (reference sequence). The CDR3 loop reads CAWSYDTYNEQFF. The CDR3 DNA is TGTGCCTGGAGTTACGACACCTACAATGAGCAGTTCTTC.

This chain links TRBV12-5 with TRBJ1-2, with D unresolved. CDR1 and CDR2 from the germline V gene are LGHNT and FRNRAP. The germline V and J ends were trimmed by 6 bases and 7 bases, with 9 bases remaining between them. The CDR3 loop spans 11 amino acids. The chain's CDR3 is CASGGGSGYTF. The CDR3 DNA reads TGTGCTAGTGGCGGCGGGAGTGGCTACACCTTC.

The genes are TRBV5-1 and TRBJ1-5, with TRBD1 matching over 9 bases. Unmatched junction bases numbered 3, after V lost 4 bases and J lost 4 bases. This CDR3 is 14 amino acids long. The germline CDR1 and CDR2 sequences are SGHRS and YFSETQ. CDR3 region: CASSPTGGNQPQHF. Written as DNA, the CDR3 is TGCGCCAGCAGCCCGACAGGGGGTAATCAGCCCCAGCATTTT.

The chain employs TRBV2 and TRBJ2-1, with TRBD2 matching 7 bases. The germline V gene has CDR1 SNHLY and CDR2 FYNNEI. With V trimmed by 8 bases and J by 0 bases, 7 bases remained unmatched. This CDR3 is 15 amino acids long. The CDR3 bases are TGTGCCAGCTCCTGGGAGGGAAGCTCCTACAATGAGCAGTTCTTC. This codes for CASSWEGSSYNEQFF.

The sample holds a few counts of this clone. The CDR3 is CASSPSGLYGYTF. CDR3 coding DNA: TGTGCCAGCTCACCATCAGGACTCTATGGCTACACCTTC. The chain links TRBV18 to TRBJ1-2; D gene unclear. V lost 2 bases and J lost 4, with 8 bases in between. The CDR3 has 13 amino acids. Germline-derived CDR1 and CDR2 are KGHSH and LQKENI.

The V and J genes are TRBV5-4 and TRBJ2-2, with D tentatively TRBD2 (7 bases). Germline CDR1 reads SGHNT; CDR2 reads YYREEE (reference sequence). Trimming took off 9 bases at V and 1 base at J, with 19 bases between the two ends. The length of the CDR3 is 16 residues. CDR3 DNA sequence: TGTGCCACCGAGGGAGGGGGAGGGCGGAACACCGGGGAGCTGTTTTTT. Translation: CATEGGGGRNTGELFF.

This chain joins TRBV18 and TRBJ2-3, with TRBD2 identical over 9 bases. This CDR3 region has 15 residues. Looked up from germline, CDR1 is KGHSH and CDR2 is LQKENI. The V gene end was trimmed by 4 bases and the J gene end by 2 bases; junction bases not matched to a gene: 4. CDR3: CASSLSSGDTDTQYF. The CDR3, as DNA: TGTGCCAGCTCACTTTCTAGCGGGGACACAGATACGCAGTATTTT.

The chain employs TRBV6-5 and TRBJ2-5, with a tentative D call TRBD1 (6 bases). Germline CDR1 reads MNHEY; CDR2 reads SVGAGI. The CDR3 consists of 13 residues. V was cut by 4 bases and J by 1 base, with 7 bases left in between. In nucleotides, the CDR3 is TGTGCCAGCAGTTGGACAGTCCAAGAGACCCAGTACTTC. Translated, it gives CASSWTVQETQYF.

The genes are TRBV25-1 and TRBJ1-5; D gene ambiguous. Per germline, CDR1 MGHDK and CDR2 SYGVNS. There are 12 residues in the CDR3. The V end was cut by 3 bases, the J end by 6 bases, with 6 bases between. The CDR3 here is CASSEPGQPQHF. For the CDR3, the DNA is TGTGCCAGCAGTGAGCCCGGTCAGCCCCAGCATTTT.

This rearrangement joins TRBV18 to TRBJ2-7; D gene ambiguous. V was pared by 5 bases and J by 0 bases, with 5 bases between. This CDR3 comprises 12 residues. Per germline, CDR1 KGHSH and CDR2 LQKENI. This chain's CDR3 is CASSSSSYEQYF. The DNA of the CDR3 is TGTGCCAGCTCATCGAGCTCCTACGAGCAGTACTTC. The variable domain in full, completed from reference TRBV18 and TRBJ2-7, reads NAGVMQNPRHLVRRRGQEARLRCSPMKGHSHVYWYRQLPEEGLKFMVYLQKENIIDESGMPKERFSAEFPKEGPSILRIQQVVRGDSAAYFCASSSSSYEQYFGPGTRLTVT.

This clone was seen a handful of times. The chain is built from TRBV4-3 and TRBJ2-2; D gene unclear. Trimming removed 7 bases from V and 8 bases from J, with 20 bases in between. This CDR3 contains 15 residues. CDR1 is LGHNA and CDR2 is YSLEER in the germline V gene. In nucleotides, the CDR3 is TGCGCCAGCAACTCCGAAGTTTCAGGTCCGGGGGAGCTGTTTTTT. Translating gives CASNSEVSGPGELFF.

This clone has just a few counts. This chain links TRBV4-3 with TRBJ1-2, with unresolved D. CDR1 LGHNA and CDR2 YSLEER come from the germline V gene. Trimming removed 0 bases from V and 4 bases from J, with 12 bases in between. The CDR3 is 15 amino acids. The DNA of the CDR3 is TGCGCCAGCAGCCAAGAGAGTTCCGGTCTCTATGGCTACACCTTC. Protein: CASSQESSGLYGYTF.

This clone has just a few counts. The CDR3 DNA sequence: TGCGCCAGCAGCCAAGATACGGCGGCGGCGAAGCAGTACTTC. Its protein is CASSQDTAAAKQYF. This chain joins TRBV4-3 and TRBJ2-7; D is unclear. Trimming took 0 bases from V and 8 from J, leaving 14 bases between them. CDR1 and CDR2 (germline): LGHNA, YSLEER. The CDR3 spans 14 residues.

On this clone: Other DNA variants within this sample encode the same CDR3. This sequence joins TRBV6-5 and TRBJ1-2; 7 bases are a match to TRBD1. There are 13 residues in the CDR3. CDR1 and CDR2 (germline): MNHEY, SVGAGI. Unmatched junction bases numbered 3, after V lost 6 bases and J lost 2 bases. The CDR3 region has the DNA TGTGCCAGCAGGAGGGACAGCAACTATGGCTACACCTTC. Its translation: CASRRDSNYGYTF.

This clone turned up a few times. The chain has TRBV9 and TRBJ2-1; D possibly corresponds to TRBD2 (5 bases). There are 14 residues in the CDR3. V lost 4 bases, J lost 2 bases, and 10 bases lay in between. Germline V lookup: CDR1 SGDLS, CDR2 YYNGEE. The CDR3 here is CASSQEAAYNEQFF. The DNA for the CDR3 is TGTGCCAGCAGCCAGGAGGCGGCCTACAATGAGCAGTTCTTC. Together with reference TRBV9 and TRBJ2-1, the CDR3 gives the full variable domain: DSGVTQTPKHLITATGQRVTLRCSPRSGDLSVYWYQQSLDQGLQFLIQYYNGEERAKGNILERFSAQQFPDLHSELNLSSLELGDSALYFCASSQEAAYNEQFFGPGTRLTVL.

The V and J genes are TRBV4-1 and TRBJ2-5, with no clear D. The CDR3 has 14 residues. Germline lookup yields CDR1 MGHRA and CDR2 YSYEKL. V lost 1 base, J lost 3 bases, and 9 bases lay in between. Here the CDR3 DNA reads TGCGCCAGCAGCCAAGGGCCAATGAAAGAGACCCAGTACTTC. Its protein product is CASSQGPMKETQYF.